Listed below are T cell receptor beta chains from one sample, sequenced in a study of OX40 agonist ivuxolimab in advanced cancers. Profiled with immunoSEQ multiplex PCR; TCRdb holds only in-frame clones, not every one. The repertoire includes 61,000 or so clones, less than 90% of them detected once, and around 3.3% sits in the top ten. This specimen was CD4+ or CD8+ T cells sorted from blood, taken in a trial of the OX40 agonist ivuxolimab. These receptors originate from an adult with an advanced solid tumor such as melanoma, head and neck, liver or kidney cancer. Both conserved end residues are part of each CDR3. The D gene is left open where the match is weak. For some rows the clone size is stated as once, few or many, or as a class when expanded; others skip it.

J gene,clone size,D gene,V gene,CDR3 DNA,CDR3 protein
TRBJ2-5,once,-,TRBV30,TGTGCCTGGGAGGGGCAGGCCCAAGAGACCCAGTACTTC,CAWEGQAQETQYF
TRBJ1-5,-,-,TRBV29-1,TGCAGCGTTGCCGAGGGAAAGAGGGGGAATCAGCCCCAGCATTTT,CSVAEGKRGNQPQHF
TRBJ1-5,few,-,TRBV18,TGTGCCAGCTCACCGGAAAGCAATCAGCCCCAGCATTTT,CASSPESNQPQHF
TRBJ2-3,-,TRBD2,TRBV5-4,TGTGCCAGCCTGGAGGCGGGGGGCATTAAGTCAGATACGCAGTATTTT,CASLEAGGIKSDTQYF
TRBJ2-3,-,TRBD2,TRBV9,TGTGCCAGCAGCGTCCGGGGGGGCACAGATACGCAGTATTTT,CASSVRGGTDTQYF
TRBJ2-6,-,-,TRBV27,TGTGCCAGCAGTTTGCAACAGGGGGCCAACGTCCTGACTTTC,CASSLQQGANVLTF
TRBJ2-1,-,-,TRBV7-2,TGTGCCAGCAGCTTAGGGTGGAGGGTTGAGGGCAATGAGCAGTTCTTC,CASSLGWRVEGNEQFF
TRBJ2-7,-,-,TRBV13,TGTGCCAGCAGCCAGAGCCGTCCCTACGAGCAGTACTTC,CASSQSRPYEQYF
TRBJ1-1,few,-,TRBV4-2,TGTGCCAGCAGCCAAGATTTTGGGGGTACTGAAGCTTTCTTT,CASSQDFGGTEAFF
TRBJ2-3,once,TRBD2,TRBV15,TGTGCCACCAGCAACGGACTAGTGTTCGGGGCAGATACGCAGTATTTT,CATSNGLVFGADTQYF
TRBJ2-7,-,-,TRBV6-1,TGTGCCGGCAGTGTGACAGCAGGTCAAGCTTACGAGCAGTACTTC,CAGSVTAGQAYEQYF
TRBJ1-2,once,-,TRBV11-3,TGTGCCAGCAGCTTTGGAGAAGCTAACTATGGCTACACCTTC,CASSFGEANYGYTF
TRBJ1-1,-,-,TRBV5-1,TGCGCCAGCAGCCCCCAGGGTGAGGCTGAAGCTTTCTTT,CASSPQGEAEAFF
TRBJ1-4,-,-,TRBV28,TGTGCCAGCGGCCCGCTAGGTCGGGGTGAAAAACTGTTTTTT,CASGPLGRGEKLFF
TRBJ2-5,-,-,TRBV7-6,TGTGCCAGCAGCTTAGCGCTGGCAGGGAAACTTGGGACCCAGTACTTC,CASSLALAGKLGTQYF
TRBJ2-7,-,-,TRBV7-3,TGTGCCAGCAGCCCCGGACAGAGCCCCTACGAGCAGTACTTC,CASSPGQSPYEQYF
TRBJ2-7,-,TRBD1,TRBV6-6,TGTGCCAGCAGTTACCTCCAGGGGGCCGAGCAGTACTTC,CASSYLQGAEQYF
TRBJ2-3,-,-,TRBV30,TGTGCCTGGAGATCCGGCGGGGCCACAGATACGCAGTATTTT,CAWRSGGATDTQYF
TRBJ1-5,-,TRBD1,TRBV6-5,TGTGCCAGCAGCGGGACAGGGGGCTGGCAGCCCCAGCATTTT,CASSGTGGWQPQHF
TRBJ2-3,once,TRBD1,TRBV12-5,TGTGCTAGTGGTACTACAGGGGCAACGCAGTATTTT,CASGTTGATQYF
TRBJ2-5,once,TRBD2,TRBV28,TGTGCTCATCGGGGAGGGCCCCAAGAGACCCAGTACTTC,CAHRGGPQETQYF
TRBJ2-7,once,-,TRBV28,TGTGCCAGCAGCGCCCCCCCGCGGAACTCCTACGAGCAGTACTTC,CASSAPPRNSYEQYF
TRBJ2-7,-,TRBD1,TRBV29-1,TGCAGCGTTGAAGAGAGAGGGCGGACAGGGGCCTACGAGCAGTACTTC,CSVEERGRTGAYEQYF
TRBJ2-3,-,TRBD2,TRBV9,TGTGCCAGCAGCGCCGGGACTAGCATGTGGGATACGCAGTATTTT,CASSAGTSMWDTQYF
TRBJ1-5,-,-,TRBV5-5,TGTGCCAGCAGCTTGGACGTGGGCAATCAGCCCCAGCATTTT,CASSLDVGNQPQHF
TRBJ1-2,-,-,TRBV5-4,TGTGCCAGCAGCTTGGAGTGGCAGCAATATGGCTACACCTTC,CASSLEWQQYGYTF
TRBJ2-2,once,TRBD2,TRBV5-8,TGTGCCAGCAGCTTAGGCGGGGGGCCTTCCGGCGGGGAGCTGTTTTTT,CASSLGGGPSGGELFF
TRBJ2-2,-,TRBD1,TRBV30,TGTGCCTGCCCGGGACAGGGGTTCCGGGAGCTGTTTTTT,CACPGQGFRELFF
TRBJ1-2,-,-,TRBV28,TGTGCCAGCAGTTTAGTGGGGGGGGTTAGCTCTGGCTACACCTTC,CASSLVGGVSSGYTF